Listed below are T cell receptor beta chains from one sample, sequenced in a study of CD8 T cells in Susac syndrome. MiXCR was run by TCRdb on the immunoSEQ multiplex PCR reads, yielding one entry per CDR3 protein. The sample shows about 76,000 distinct CDR3 sequences, around nine tenths of them seen only once. Input material: CD8+ T cells from PBMCs. The origin of the receptors is a human donor with multiple sclerosis. CDR3s include the opening cysteine and the closing phenylalanine or tryptophan. Each record gives: V gene, J gene, clone size, D gene, CDR3 DNA, CDR3 protein. D genes are given only for firm matches. A clone size is listed for some rows: how often the clone was seen (once, few, many), or a class if it is expanded.

>TRBV12-3/TRBV12-4|TRBJ2-2|.|TRBD2
TGTGCCAGCAGGGCCGGTGGGCTAGCGGAGAGATCGAACACCGGGGAGCTGTTTTTT
CASRAGGLAERSNTGELFF
>TRBV20-1|TRBJ2-1|once|.
TGCAGTGCTCTGGACAGCTACAATGAGCAGTTCTTC
CSALDSYNEQFF
>TRBV5-1|TRBJ1-1|.|.
TGCGCCAGCAGCTGGGAAAGGGACCAAATGAACACTGAAGCTTTCTTT
CASSWERDQMNTEAFF
>TRBV9|TRBJ2-3|.|TRBD2
TGTGCCAGCAGCCACAGTGGCGGGGGGGCCTCAGATACGCAGTATTTT
CASSHSGGGASDTQYF
>TRBV9|TRBJ1-1|.|.
TGTGCCAGCAGCGGGGTGTACACTGAAGCTTTCTTT
CASSGVYTEAFF
>TRBV6-2/TRBV6-3|TRBJ1-5|.|TRBD1
TGTGCCAGCAGTTCGCCACAGGGACAGGGAGATCAGCCCCAGCATTTT
CASSSPQGQGDQPQHF
>TRBV29-1|TRBJ2-1|.|TRBD1
TGCAGCGTGGCGCGGGACAGGGGCTCCTACAATGAGCAGTTCTTC
CSVARDRGSYNEQFF
>TRBV10-1|TRBJ1-1|.|TRBD1
TGCGCCAGCAGTGAGTCTCCGGACAGGGCTGCTTTCTTT
CASSESPDRAAFF
>TRBV7-2|TRBJ1-6|.|.
TGTGCCAGCAGTTGGGGACATCGGGCGGCCGATAATTCACCCCTCCACTTT
CASSWGHRAADNSPLHF
>TRBV6-2/TRBV6-3|TRBJ1-2|.|TRBD1
TGTGCCAGCGGCCGCACTCCGGACAGGGCCTATGGCTACACCTTC
CASGRTPDRAYGYTF
>TRBV7-8|TRBJ2-2|.|.
TGTGCCAGCAGCTTAGCCAGGGATAACGGGGAGCTGTTTTTT
CASSLARDNGELFF
>TRBV3-1|TRBJ1-2|once|.
TGTGCCAGCAGCCAACCGGGAGGGTATGGCTACACCTTC
CASSQPGGYGYTF
>TRBV6-2/TRBV6-3|TRBJ2-7|.|.
TGTGCCAGCAGTTACTGGAGCTCTAGCTCCTACGAGCAGTACTTC
CASSYWSSSSYEQYF
>TRBV28|TRBJ2-3|.|TRBD2
TGTGCCAGCAGTTTTCGGGGGGGCCGAGATACGCAGTATTTT
CASSFRGGRDTQYF
>TRBV12-3/TRBV12-4|TRBJ1-2|.|.
TGTGCCAGCAGGTCCTCGGGGGACGGGTATGGCTACACCTTC
CASRSSGDGYGYTF
>TRBV11-2|TRBJ2-2|.|TRBD2
TGTGCCAGCAGCGGGTCTAGCGGGACGAACACCGGGGAGCTGTTTTTT
CASSGSSGTNTGELFF
>TRBV5-4|TRBJ1-1|.|.
TGTGCCAGCAGCTGGACCCCGACACCGAACACTGAAGCTTTCTTT
CASSWTPTPNTEAFF